Sequencing of this TCR beta chain was carried out in a study of blood T cell repertoires in COVID-19. Background on the study: COVID-19 samples, acute and convalescent, were from the United States, Italy and Spain.

Participant reports of clinical history set cohort assignment. TCRdb's table, derived via immunoSEQ multiplex PCR, lists solely in-frame clones and lacks some. The sample carries roughly 260,000 clones, around four fifths recorded once. CDR3 length: 13 amino acids. The germline CDR1 and CDR2 sequences are SQVTM and ANQGSEA. V dropped 4 bases and J dropped 0 bases, with 7 bases sitting between them. The clonotype was recovered from a woman between 40 and 50 years old who had been exposed to COVID-19. Sequencing was performed on PBMCs or T cells enriched from blood (not recorded which). The chain combines TRBV29-1 with TRBJ1-3; unclear D gene. CDR3 DNA sequence: TGCAGCGTTGGACACAGCTCTGGAAACACCATATATTTT. Translated, it gives CSVGHSSGNTIYF.